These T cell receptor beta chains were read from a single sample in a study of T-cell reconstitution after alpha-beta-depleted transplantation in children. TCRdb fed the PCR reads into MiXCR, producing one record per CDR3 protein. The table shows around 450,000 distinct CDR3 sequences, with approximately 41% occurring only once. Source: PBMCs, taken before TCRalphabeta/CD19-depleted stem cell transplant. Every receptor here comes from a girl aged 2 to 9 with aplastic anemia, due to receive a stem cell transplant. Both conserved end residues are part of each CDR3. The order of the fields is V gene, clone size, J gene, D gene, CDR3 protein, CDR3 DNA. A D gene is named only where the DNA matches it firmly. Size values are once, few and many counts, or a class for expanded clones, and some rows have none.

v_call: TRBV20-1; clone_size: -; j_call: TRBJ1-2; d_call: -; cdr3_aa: CSATRGGLYGYTF; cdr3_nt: TGCAGTGCTACCCGGGGGGGCTTATATGGCTACACCTTC
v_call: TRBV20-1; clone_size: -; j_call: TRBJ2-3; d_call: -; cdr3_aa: CSAEPQIDTDTQYF; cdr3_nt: TGCAGTGCAGAGCCTCAAATCGACACAGATACGCAGTATTTT
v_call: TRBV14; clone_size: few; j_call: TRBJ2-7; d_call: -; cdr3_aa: CASSVRRGSRGEQYF; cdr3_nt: TGTGCCAGCAGCGTCCGGCGCGGGTCTCGAGGGGAGCAGTACTTC
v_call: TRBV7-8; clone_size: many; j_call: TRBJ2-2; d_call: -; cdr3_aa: CASSLVRGSNTGELFF; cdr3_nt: TGTGCCAGCAGCTTAGTACGGGGGTCGAACACCGGGGAGCTGTTTTTT
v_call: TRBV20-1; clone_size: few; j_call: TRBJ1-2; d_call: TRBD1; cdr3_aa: CSARDITGAVDGYTF; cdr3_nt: TGCAGTGCTAGGGATATAACAGGGGCCGTGGATGGCTACACCTTC
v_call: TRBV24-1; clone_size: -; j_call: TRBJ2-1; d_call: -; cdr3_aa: CATSDPTRNEQFF; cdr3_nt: TGTGCCACCAGTGATCCGACTAGGAATGAGCAGTTCTTC
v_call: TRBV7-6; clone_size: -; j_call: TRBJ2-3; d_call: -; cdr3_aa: CASSLGSPSSPDTQYF; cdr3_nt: TGTGCCAGCAGCTTGGGGAGCCCCTCGAGTCCAGATACGCAGTATTTT
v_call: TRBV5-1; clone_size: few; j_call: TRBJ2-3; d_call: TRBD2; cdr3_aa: CASSWRTSARTDTQYF; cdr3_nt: TGCGCCAGCAGCTGGAGGACTAGCGCTCGCACAGATACGCAGTATTTT
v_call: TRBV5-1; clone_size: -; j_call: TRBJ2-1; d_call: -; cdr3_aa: CGFPDSSGNEQFF; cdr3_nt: TGCGGCTTCCCCGACAGTTCGGGCAATGAGCAGTTCTTC
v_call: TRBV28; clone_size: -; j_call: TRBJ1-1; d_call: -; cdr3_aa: CASKFLLGGATEAFF; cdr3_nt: TGTGCCAGCAAGTTTTTGTTAGGAGGGGCGACTGAAGCTTTCTTT
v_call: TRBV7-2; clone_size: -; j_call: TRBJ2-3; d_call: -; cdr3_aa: CASSLPPGGQYF; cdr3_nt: TGTGCCAGCAGCTTACCCCCGGGTGGGCAGTATTTT
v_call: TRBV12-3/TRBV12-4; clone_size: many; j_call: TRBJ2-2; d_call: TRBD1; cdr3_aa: CASSHVGQRSGELFF; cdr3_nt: TGTGCCAGCAGCCATGTGGGACAGAGAAGCGGGGAGCTGTTTTTT
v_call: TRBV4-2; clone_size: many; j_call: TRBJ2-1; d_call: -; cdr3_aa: CASSHEDGYNEQFF; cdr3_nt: TGTGCCAGCAGCCACGAGGACGGATACAATGAGCAGTTCTTC
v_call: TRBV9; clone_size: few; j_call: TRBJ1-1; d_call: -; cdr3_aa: CASSVSPNTEAFF; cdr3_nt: TGTGCCAGCAGCGTATCCCCCAACACTGAAGCTTTCTTT
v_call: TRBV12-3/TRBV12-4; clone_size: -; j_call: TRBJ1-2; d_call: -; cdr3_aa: CASSQGKYGYTF; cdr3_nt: TGTGCCAGCAGTCAAGGGAAGTATGGCTACACCTTC
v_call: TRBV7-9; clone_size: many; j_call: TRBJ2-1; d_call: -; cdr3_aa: CASSLDINEQFF; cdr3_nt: TGTGCCAGCAGCTTAGACATCAATGAGCAGTTCTTC
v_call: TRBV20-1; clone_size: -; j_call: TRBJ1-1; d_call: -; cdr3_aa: CSATGGKNTEAFF; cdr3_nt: TGCAGTGCCACGGGGGGGAAGAACACTGAAGCTTTCTTT
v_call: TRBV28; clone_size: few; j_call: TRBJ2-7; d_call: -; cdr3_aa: CASSLGVGSRGYEQYF; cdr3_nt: TGTGCCAGCAGTTTGGGTGTTGGCTCAAGGGGCTACGAGCAGTACTTC
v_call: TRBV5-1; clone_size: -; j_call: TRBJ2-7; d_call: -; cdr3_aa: CASSPSGQFYEQYF; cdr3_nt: TGCGCCAGCAGCCCATCCGGACAGTTCTACGAGCAGTACTTC
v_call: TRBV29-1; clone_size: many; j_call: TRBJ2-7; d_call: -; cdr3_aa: CSVEAALGYEQYF; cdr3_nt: TGCAGCGTTGAGGCTGCCCTGGGCTACGAGCAGTACTTC
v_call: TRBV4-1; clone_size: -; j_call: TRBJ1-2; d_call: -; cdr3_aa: CASSQEGSYGYTF; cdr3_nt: TGCGCCAGCAGCCAAGAAGGGAGCTATGGCTACACCTTC
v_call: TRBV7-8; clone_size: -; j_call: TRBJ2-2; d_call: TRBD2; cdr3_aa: CASSLGAGGVGELFF; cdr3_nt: TGTGCCAGCAGCTTAGGCGCGGGAGGTGTCGGGGAGCTGTTTTTT
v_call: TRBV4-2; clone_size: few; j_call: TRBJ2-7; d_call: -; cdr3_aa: CASSQDGDDYEQYF; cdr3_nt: TGTGCCAGCAGCCAAGATGGGGACGACTACGAGCAGTACTTC
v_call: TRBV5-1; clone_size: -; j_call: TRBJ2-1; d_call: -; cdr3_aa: CASSFDLLTRSYNEQFF; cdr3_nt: TGCGCCAGCAGCTTCGACCTTTTAACCCGCTCCTACAATGAGCAGTTCTTC
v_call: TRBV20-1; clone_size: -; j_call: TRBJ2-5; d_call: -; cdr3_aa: CSAAKVRGQETQYF; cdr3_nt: TGCAGTGCCGCTAAAGTCCGGGGACAAGAGACCCAGTACTTC
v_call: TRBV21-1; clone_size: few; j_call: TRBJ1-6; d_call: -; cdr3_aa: CASSLQGGHSPLHF; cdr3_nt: TGTGCCAGCAGTCTACAGGGAGGTCATTCACCCCTCCACTTT
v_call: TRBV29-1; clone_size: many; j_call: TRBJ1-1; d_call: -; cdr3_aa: CSVAAGNGRAFF; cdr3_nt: TGCAGCGTTGCCGCTGGGAATGGGCGAGCTTTCTTT
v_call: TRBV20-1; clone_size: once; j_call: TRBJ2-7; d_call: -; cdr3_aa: CSAEDTSSSYEQYF; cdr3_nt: TGCAGTGCGGAAGACACCTCAAGCTCCTACGAGCAGTACTTC
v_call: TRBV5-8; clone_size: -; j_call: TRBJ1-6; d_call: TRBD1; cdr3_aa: CASSVRQGARWNSPLHF; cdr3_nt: TGTGCCAGCAGCGTACGACAGGGGGCGCGTTGGAATTCACCCCTCCACTTT
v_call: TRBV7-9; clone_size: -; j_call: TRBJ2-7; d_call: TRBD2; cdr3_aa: CASSSPGLDHEQYF; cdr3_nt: TGTGCCAGCAGCTCTCCGGGACTAGATCACGAGCAGTACTTC
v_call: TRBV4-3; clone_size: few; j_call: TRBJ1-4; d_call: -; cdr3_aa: CASSQDLVQVTNEKLFF; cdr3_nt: TGCGCCAGCAGCCAAGATCTGGTCCAGGTCACTAATGAAAAACTGTTTTTT
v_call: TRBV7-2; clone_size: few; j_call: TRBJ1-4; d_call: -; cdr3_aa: CASSSPTGGEKLFF; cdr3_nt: TGTGCCAGCAGCTCCCCCACGGGAGGTGAAAAACTGTTTTTT
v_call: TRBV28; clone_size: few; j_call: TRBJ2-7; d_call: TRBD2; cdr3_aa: CASSPGLAGHEQYF; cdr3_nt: TGTGCCAGCAGTCCGGGACTAGCGGGACACGAGCAGTACTTC
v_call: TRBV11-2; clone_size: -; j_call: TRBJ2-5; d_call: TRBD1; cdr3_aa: CASSLGGQAGGETQYF; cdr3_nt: TGTGCCAGCAGCTTAGGAGGACAGGCCGGAGGAGAGACCCAGTACTTC
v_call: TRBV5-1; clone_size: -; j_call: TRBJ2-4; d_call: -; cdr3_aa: CASSLVYGTAKNIHYF; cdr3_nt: TGCGCCAGCAGCTTGGTATACGGTACGGCCAAAAACATTCACTACTTC
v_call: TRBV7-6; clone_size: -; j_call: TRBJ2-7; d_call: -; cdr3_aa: CASSPGVGDYYEQYF; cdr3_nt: TGTGCCAGCAGCCCCGGGGTAGGAGATTACTACGAGCAGTACTTC
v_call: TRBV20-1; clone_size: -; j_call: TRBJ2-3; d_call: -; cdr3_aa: CSAPKDNTDTQYF; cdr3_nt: TGCAGTGCTCCCAAGGACAACACAGATACGCAGTATTTT
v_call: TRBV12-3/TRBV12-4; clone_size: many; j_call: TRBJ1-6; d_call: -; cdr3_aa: CASSFFRGSDGRVGRSPLHF; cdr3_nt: TGTGCCAGCAGTTTTTTCCGGGGATCTGACGGCCGGGTTGGCAGATCACCCCTCCACTTT
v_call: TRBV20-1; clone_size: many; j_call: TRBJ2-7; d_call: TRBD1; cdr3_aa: CSASPGMRDRAHEQYF; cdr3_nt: TGCAGTGCTAGCCCTGGGATGCGGGACAGGGCCCACGAGCAGTACTTC
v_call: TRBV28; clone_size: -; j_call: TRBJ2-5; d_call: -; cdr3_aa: CASSFLGRQETQYF; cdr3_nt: TGTGCTAGCAGTTTCTTGGGGCGCCAGGAGACCCAGTACTTC
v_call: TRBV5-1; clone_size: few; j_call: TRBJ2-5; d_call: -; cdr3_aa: CASSPGLPQETQYF; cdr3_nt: TGCGCCAGCAGCCCAGGCTTACCCCAAGAGACCCAGTACTTC